This T cell receptor beta chain was sequenced for a study of blood T cells in healthy people across ages. Study background: About one barcoded beta molecule was captured per two T cells (by template switching). Findings and limits, study-wide: Roughly linearly, TCR beta diversity per million T cells fell as age increased.

A sample-barcoded 5' primer and a J-beta primer mix were used in a second PCR of roughly 7 to 11 cycles. TCRdb analysed the 5' RACE reads with MiXCR anew, one entry per CDR3 protein. The sample shows 850,000 to 1,000,000 distinct CDR3 sequences, just over 50% of them seen only once. V was cut by 7 bases and J by 7 bases, with 7 bases left in between. CDR3 length: 10 residues. Comment on this clonotype: Its specificity is not known.

What was sequenced was blood. This receptor was obtained from a woman in her sixties or seventies in good health. The V call is TRBV12-3 or TRBV12-4, the J call TRBJ1-2, with unresolved D. CDR3 region: CASKGFGYTF. In DNA form, the CDR3 reads TGTGCCAGCAAAGGTTTTGGCTACACCTTC.